These 28 T cell receptor beta chains were all obtained from the same sample, sequenced in a study of blood T cell repertoires in COVID-19 (dated by TCRdb to about 2020). Receptors were amplified or captured by the immunoSEQ multiplex PCR assay. Entries here come from immuneACCESS through TCRdb and include only in-frame sequences with V and J called. Some clones fail to appear in such tables; in the studies checked, an unresolved V gene covers under half of the shortfall, and the cause of the remainder is unknown. The sample table records 210,000 or so clones; roughly four fifths of these occur just once. The ten largest clones take up approximately 12% of the sample. The material sequenced was peripheral blood. These receptors all stem from a woman aged 40-49 years with acute or convalescent COVID-19.

The chain has TRBV28 and TRBJ1-5; a possible D gene is TRBD1 (5 bases). The CDR3 totals 18 residues. Trimming shortened V by 3 bases and J by 0 bases, and 18 bases separated the two germline ends. The germline CDR1 and CDR2 sequences are MDHEN and SYDVKM. CDR3 bases: TGTGCCAGCAGTTTTGGGGGAATGGAGGACTATAGCAATCAGCCCCAGCATTTT. It is translated as CASSFGGMEDYSNQPQHF.

This clone was counted a single time. This chain's CDR3 is CASSSVEGTDTQYF. CDR3 in DNA: TGCGCCAGCAGCTCCGTCGAGGGCACAGATACGCAGTATTTT. V usage is TRBV5-1 and J usage is TRBJ2-3; D unclear. Trimming left V 3 bases short and J 1 base short, with 9 bases between. Germline CDR1 is SGHRS and CDR2 is YFSETQ. The CDR3 has 14 amino acids.

This clone occurred once. The chain couples TRBV27 to TRBJ2-2; tentatively, D is TRBD2 (6 bases). Germline V lookup: CDR1 MNHEY, CDR2 SMNVEV (reference sequence). This CDR3 region has 15 residues. Trimming removed 6 bases at V and 3 bases at J, with 14 bases between. CDR3 in amino acids: CASSSWDSYTGELFF. DNA for the CDR3: TGTGCCAGCAGCTCTTGGGACTCCTACACCGGGGAGCTGTTTTTT.

The J gene is TRBJ2-1, the V gene TRBV18; TRBD1 is a possible D gene (6 bases). Trimming left V 5 bases short and J 10 bases short, with 21 bases between. This CDR3 region has 15 residues. Germline V gene sequence: CDR1 KGHSH, CDR2 LQKENI. In nucleotides, the CDR3 is TGTGCCAGCTCAGCTCCTAGTTTTGTGACAGGCGAGCAGTTCTTC. Translation: CASSAPSFVTGEQFF. The variable domain in full, with the rest retrieved from reference TRBV18 and TRBJ2-1, is NAGVMQNPRHLVRRRGQEARLRCSPMKGHSHVYWYRQLPEEGLKFMVYLQKENIIDESGMPKERFSAEFPKEGPSILRIQQVVRGDSAAYFCASSAPSFVTGEQFFGPGTRLTVL.

This rearrangement joins TRBV9 to TRBJ2-3, with 8 bases that match TRBD2. Per the germline V gene, CDR1 is SGDLS and CDR2 is YYNGEE. The J segment lost 3 bases and the V segment lost 3 bases, leaving 3 bases of the junction unmatched. This CDR3 comprises 14 residues. This CDR3 reads CASSARGGTDTQYF. As DNA, the CDR3 is TGTGCCAGCAGCGCCCGGGGGGGAACAGATACGCAGTATTTT.

The rearrangement uses TRBV4-1 and TRBJ2-7, with a tentative D call TRBD2 (6 bases). Germline V CDR1 and CDR2: MGHRA, YSYEKL. The CDR3 has 18 residues. V lost 0 bases and J lost 3, with 21 bases in between. The CDR3 spells CASSQDDGELAGSYEQYF. The CDR3 DNA sequence: TGCGCCAGCAGCCAAGATGACGGTGAACTAGCTGGGAGCTACGAGCAGTACTTC.

This rearrangement joins TRBV7-9 to TRBJ1-2, with TRBD1 matching over 11 bases. The germline gives CDR1 SEHNR, CDR2 FQNEAQ (reference sequence). The CDR3 runs to 14 residues. Unmatched junction bases numbered 6, after V lost 5 bases and J lost 7 bases. CDR3 protein: CASSLTGTGGGYTF. The CDR3 DNA follows: TGTGCCAGCAGCCTCACCGGGACAGGGGGTGGCTACACCTTC.

This clone occurred once. The V call is TRBV18, the J call TRBJ1-2, with D possibly matching TRBD1 (5 bases). V lost 2 bases and J 8 bases, leaving 12 bases between the germline ends. Germline assignment: CDR1 KGHSH and CDR2 LQKENI. The CDR3 runs 13 residues. As DNA, the CDR3 is TGTGCCAGCTCACCAGAATCAGGGTACGGCTACACCTTC. Protein product: CASSPESGYGYTF. Filled out from reference TRBV18 and TRBJ1-2, the complete variable domain reads NAGVMQNPRHLVRRRGQEARLRCSPMKGHSHVYWYRQLPEEGLKFMVYLQKENIIDESGMPKERFSAEFPKEGPSILRIQQVVRGDSAAYFCASSPESGYGYTFGSGTRLTVV.

The chain recombines TRBV14 with TRBJ2-3; 8 bases are a match to TRBD2. V was clipped by 8 bases and J by 1 base; unmatched bases: 11. Germline V gene data show CDR1 as SGHDN and CDR2 as FVKESK. The CDR3 length is 16 residues. CDR3 protein: CASGERSGSGTDTQYF. In DNA form, the CDR3 reads TGTGCCAGCGGCGAGAGGAGCGGGAGCGGCACAGATACGCAGTATTTT.

This sequence joins TRBV27 and TRBJ1-2; TRBD1 matches at 10 bases. Unmatched junction bases numbered 6, after V lost 4 bases and J lost 7 bases. CDR1 and CDR2 from the germline V gene are MNHEY and SMNVEV (reference sequence). There are 14 residues in the CDR3. CDR3 DNA sequence: TGTGCCAGCAGTTCGACAGGGGGCCCGGGTGGCTACACCTTC. Amino acid sequence: CASSSTGGPGGYTF.

The V and J genes are TRBV20-1 and TRBJ1-5, with unresolved D. This CDR3 is built from 14 residues. V lost 3 bases, J lost 5 bases, and 14 bases lay in between. Germline V gene sequence: CDR1 DFQATT, CDR2 SNEGSKA (reference sequence). The CDR3 spells CSASSRRVDQPQHF. The CDR3 coding sequence is TGCAGTGCTAGTTCCAGGCGAGTCGATCAGCCCCAGCATTTT.

V and J are TRBV7-8 and TRBJ2-5; 7 bases match TRBD1. Germline-derived CDR1 and CDR2 are SGHVS and FQNEAQ. Trimming removed 1 base from V and 2 bases from J; junction bases left unmatched: 1. This CDR3 comprises 14 residues. This CDR3 reads CASSLGQGQETQYF. The DNA for the CDR3 is TGTGCCAGCAGCTTAGGACAGGGTCAAGAGACCCAGTACTTC.

V usage is TRBV6-2 or TRBV6-3 and J usage is TRBJ1-1, with D unresolved. V shed 4 bases and J shed 4 bases, with 7 bases lying between them. Looked up from germline, CDR1 is MNHEY and CDR2 is SVGEGT. The CDR3 is made up of 12 amino acids. CDR3 DNA sequence: TGTGCCAGCAGTTTGGGCCGCACTGAAGCTTTCTTT. Translated: CASSLGRTEAFF.

The chain uses TRBV5-8 and TRBJ2-1; 8 bases are shared with TRBD2. The CDR3 length is 15 residues. The trim removed 2 bases at V and 4 bases at J, leaving 5 bases unmatched. Germline V CDR1 and CDR2: SGHTS, YDEGEE. CDR3 nucleotide sequence: TGTGCCAGCAGCTTCATTAGCGGGGCTTACAATGAGCAGTTCTTC. This translates into CASSFISGAYNEQFF.

The chain combines TRBV7-3 with TRBJ2-5; 9 nucleotides match TRBD1. CDR3 length: 13 amino acids. Per the germline V gene, CDR1 is SGHTA and CDR2 is FQGTGA. J was trimmed by 5 bases and V by 5 bases; bases with no gene match: 3. CDR3 in DNA: TGTGCCAGCAGCCCACAGGGGGCTGAGACCCAGTACTTC. Translating it yields CASSPQGAETQYF.

The CDR3 DNA reads TGTGCCAGCAGCTTGACACTAGCGGGAGGCCCCGGGGGGAATGAGCAGTTCTTC. Residues: CASSLTLAGGPGGNEQFF. The rearrangement uses TRBV11-3 and TRBJ2-1, with TRBD2 identical over 12 bases. From germline, CDR1 is SGHNT and CDR2 YENEEA. The V segment lost 3 bases and the J segment 7 bases; nucleotides outside the gene matches: 13. The CDR3 is 18 residues long.

The rearrangement joins TRBV16 to TRBJ2-3; 9 bases map to TRBD1. V gave up 5 bases and J gave up 2 bases; unmatched junction bases: 8. The germline V gene has CDR1 KGHSY and CDR2 FQNENV. The CDR3 is 16 residues long. The DNA of the CDR3 is TGTGCCAGCAGCAACACCGGGACAGGGCACACAGATACGCAGTATTTT. Translating gives CASSNTGTGHTDTQYF.

This clone was counted once. The chain carries TRBV11-2 and TRBJ2-7; D is possibly TRBD1 (6 bases). The V gene's germline CDR1 is SGHAT and CDR2 FQNNGV. CDR3 size: 14 residues. Trimming took 7 bases from V and 3 from J, leaving 16 bases between them. CDR3 DNA: TGTGCCAGCACACCAACAGGGCTATTCTACGAGCAGTACTTC. Its protein is CASTPTGLFYEQYF.

The rearrangement links TRBV3-1 (or the pseudogene TRBV3-2) to TRBJ2-3; 10 bases fit TRBD1. Germline V gives CDR1 LGHDT, CDR2 YNNKEL (reference sequence). This CDR3 has 15 residues. The V and J ends lost 5 bases and 6 bases, in that order; junction bases with no gene match: 8. CDR3 nucleotides: TGTGCCAGCAGCTTTCCGGGACAGGGGAAGGATACGCAGTATTTT. As protein: CASSFPGQGKDTQYF.

This clone was observed a single time. The V and J genes are TRBV3-1 (or the pseudogene TRBV3-2) and TRBJ2-7; D is uncertain. Germline assignment: CDR1 LGHDT and CDR2 YNNKEL (reference sequence). Trimming removed 3 bases at V and 6 bases at J, with 6 bases between. The CDR3 is 11 amino acids. The CDR3 sequence: CASSHLSEQYF. The CDR3 DNA reads TGTGCCAGCAGCCACCTTTCCGAGCAGTACTTC.

The rearrangement links TRBV9 to TRBJ1-2; maybe TRBD1 (6 bases). Germline V gene sequence: CDR1 SGDLS, CDR2 YYNGEE. The CDR3 is made up of 14 amino acids. Trimming took 4 bases from V and 1 from J, leaving 11 bases between them. CDR3 bases: TGTGCCAGCAGCTCAGAGGGACATAACTATGGCTACACCTTC. It codes for CASSSEGHNYGYTF. The complete variable domain, with remaining parts taken from reference TRBV9 and TRBJ1-2, reads DSGVTQTPKHLITATGQRVTLRCSPRSGDLSVYWYQQSLDQGLQFLIQYYNGEERAKGNILERFSAQQFPDLHSELNLSSLELGDSALYFCASSSEGHNYGYTFGSGTRLTVV.

The sample holds one count of this clone. The chain is built from TRBV4-3 and TRBJ2-1; D uncertain. Between the trimmed V and J ends, which lost 0 bases and 0 bases, there was a span of 6 bases. The germline CDR1 and CDR2 sequences are LGHNA and YSLEER. The CDR3 contains 15 residues. CDR3 loop: CASSQDPYSYNEQFF. The CDR3 DNA reads as TGCGCCAGCAGCCAAGATCCCTACTCCTACAATGAGCAGTTCTTC.

The chain links TRBV11-2 to TRBJ2-7; 13 bases are a match to TRBD2. Per the germline V gene, CDR1 is SGHAT and CDR2 is FQNNGV. The V and J ends lost 5 bases and 0 bases, in that order; junction bases with no gene match: 13. CDR3 length equals 19 residues. The CDR3 region has the DNA TGTGCCAGCAGCCTAAGACTAGCGGGGGGCACAGTCACCTCCTACGAGCAGTACTTC. Amino acid sequence: CASSLRLAGGTVTSYEQYF.

The chain combines TRBV24-1 with TRBJ2-1; no reliable D call. The CDR3 runs to 13 residues. From germline, CDR1 is KGHDR and CDR2 SFDVKD. The V gene lost 10 bases and the J gene lost 7 bases, with 16 bases spanning the gap. The CDR3 sequence is CATTTQKDNEQFF. CDR3 bases: TGTGCCACGACGACACAAAAGGATAATGAGCAGTTCTTC.

The chain combines TRBV3-1 (or the pseudogene TRBV3-2) with TRBJ1-6, with 9 bases that match TRBD1. Germline V gene data show CDR1 as LGHDT and CDR2 as YNNKEL (reference sequence). The CDR3 consists of 15 residues. The V gene end was trimmed by 4 bases and the J gene end by 7 bases; junction bases not matched to a gene: 5. The CDR3 is CASSLGQGRNSPLHF. For the CDR3, the DNA is TGTGCCAGCAGCCTGGGACAGGGTCGAAATTCACCCCTCCACTTT.

The rearrangement uses TRBV11-2 and TRBJ2-7; tentative D call: TRBD2 (7 bases). The CDR3 length is 15 residues. Germline CDR1 reads SGHAT; CDR2 reads FQNNGV. The V and J ends lost 5 bases and 2 bases respectively, with 16 bases between them. The CDR3 spells CASSNIQGGTYEQYF. CDR3 nucleotides: TGTGCCAGCAGCAATATACAGGGAGGGACCTACGAGCAGTACTTC.

The genes are TRBV18 and TRBJ1-1; D is perhaps TRBD1 (6 bases). Germline V gene lookup returns CDR1 KGHSH and CDR2 LQKENI. The CDR3 covers 14 residues. V lost 2 bases and J 3 bases, leaving 10 bases between the germline ends. CDR3 loop: CASSPRAGDTEAFF. The CDR3 DNA is TGTGCCAGCTCACCAAGAGCAGGGGACACTGAAGCTTTCTTT.

This clone was detected many times. The genes are TRBV5-1 and TRBJ1-2; a possible D gene is TRBD1 (6 bases). V was trimmed by 1 base and J by 4 bases, leaving 20 bases between them. Germline V CDR1 and CDR2: SGHRS, YFSETQ. This CDR3 contains 17 residues. CDR3 DNA sequence: TGCGCCAGCAGCTTGTCGCGAACAGGGAACTCTCCCTATGGCTACACCTTC. Its protein is CASSLSRTGNSPYGYTF.